The 10 T cell receptor beta chains below were found in one sample sequenced in a study of blood T cell repertoires in COVID-19. The method was immunoSEQ multiplex PCR; TCRdb's version includes in-frame clones alone and lacks a portion of them. The sample records just over 250,000 clones, 88% being singletons. The specimen was peripheral blood. Source of these receptors: a man between 60 and 75 years old who had recovered from COVID-19.

The rearrangement links TRBV29-1 to TRBJ2-7, with TRBD1 matching 9 bases. V lost 5 bases, J lost 3 bases, and 2 bases stayed unmatched. The V gene's germline CDR1 is SQVTM and CDR2 ANQGSEA. The CDR3 is 12 residues long. CDR3 loop: CSVQGQGYEQYF. The CDR3 DNA sequence: TGCAGCGTTCAGGGACAGGGCTACGAGCAGTACTTC.

The CDR3 bases are TGTGCCAGTAGCCCGACCGACATCTCGAACACTGAAGCTTTCTTT. Residues: CASSPTDISNTEAFF. The chain joins TRBV19 to TRBJ1-1; no clear D. The CDR3 is 15 amino acids. The V and J ends lost 6 bases and 1 base respectively, with 15 bases between them. CDR1 LNHDA and CDR2 SQIVND come from the germline V gene (reference sequence).

V usage is TRBV13 and J usage is TRBJ1-3; unclear D gene. CDR1 and CDR2 (germline): PRHDT, FYEKMQ (reference sequence). The CDR3 runs to 15 residues. V lost 4 bases and J 3 bases, leaving 13 bases between the germline ends. The DNA of the CDR3 is TGTGCCAGCAGCTCCTTAGGAGGCGGTGGAAACACCATATATTTT. It specifies CASSSLGGGGNTIYF.

This clone was detected only once. The chain employs TRBV4-1 and TRBJ2-6; 9 nucleotides agree with TRBD1. Germline-derived CDR1 and CDR2 are MGHRA and YSYEKL. The CDR3 has 18 amino acids. J lost 0 bases, V lost 3 bases, and 6 bases had no gene match. The CDR3 loop is CASSHGQGPVSGANVLTF. Here the CDR3 DNA reads TGCGCCAGCAGCCACGGACAGGGGCCCGTCTCTGGGGCCAACGTCCTGACTTTC.

The CDR3 bases are TGTGCCAGCAGCCGGCCAACCCCCACCTACAATGAGCAGTTCTTC. Amino acid sequence: CASSRPTPTYNEQFF. V usage is TRBV3-1 (or the pseudogene TRBV3-2) and J usage is TRBJ2-1; D unclear. The CDR3 consists of 15 residues. Trimming removed 4 bases from V and 2 bases from J, with 12 bases in between. Germline CDR1 reads LGHDT; CDR2 reads YNNKEL (reference sequence).

The genes are TRBV19 and TRBJ1-5; D unresolved. This CDR3 comprises 17 residues. V lost 3 bases, J lost 2 bases, and 17 bases lay in between. Germline-derived CDR1 and CDR2 are LNHDA and SQIVND (reference sequence). CDR3 sequence: CASSIIGALVGNQPQHF. DNA of the CDR3: TGTGCCAGTAGTATTATCGGAGCCCTTGTGGGCAATCAGCCCCAGCATTTT. The complete variable domain, with remaining parts taken from reference TRBV19 and TRBJ1-5, reads DGGITQSPKYLFRKEGQNVTLSCEQNLNHDAMYWYRQDPGQGLRLIYYSQIVNDFQKGDIAEGYSVSREKKESFPLTVTSAQKNPTAFYLCASSIIGALVGNQPQHFGDGTRLSIL.

V and J are TRBV29-1 and TRBJ2-1, with D perhaps TRBD2 (5 bases). The germline CDR1 and CDR2 sequences are SQVTM and ANQGSEA. Between the trimmed V and J ends, which lost 3 bases and 9 bases, there was a span of 12 bases. The CDR3 extends over 12 amino acids. Written as DNA, the CDR3 is TGCAGCGTTGAGGCCGGGGTTCGTGAGCAGTTCTTC. Its translation: CSVEAGVREQFF.

This clone was seen a single time. The gene calls are TRBV5-5 and TRBJ2-7; a possible D gene is TRBD1 (5 bases). Germline loops: CDR1 SGHKS, CDR2 YYEKEE (reference sequence). Trimming took 0 bases from V and 3 from J, leaving 19 bases between them. This CDR3 is built from 17 residues. The DNA of the CDR3 is TGTGCCAGCAGCTTGGGTCCCGGAAGACAGCGAAACTACGAGCAGTACTTC. Translated: CASSLGPGRQRNYEQYF.

The V call is TRBV5-1, the J call TRBJ1-2; TRBD1 might be the D (6 bases). The CDR3 has 15 residues. With 4 bases removed from V and 0 bases from J, the gap between germline ends came to 13 bases. CDR1 SGHRS and CDR2 YFSETQ come from the germline V gene. Here the CDR3 reads CASSLDWTANYGYTF. CDR3 nucleotide sequence: TGCGCCAGCAGCCTAGACTGGACAGCTAACTATGGCTACACCTTC. Looking up the rest from reference TRBV5-1 and TRBJ1-2 gives the full variable domain: KAGVTQTPRYLIKTRGQQVTLSCSPISGHRSVSWYQQTPGQGLQFLFEYFSETQRNKGNFPGRFSGRQFSNSRSEMNVSTLELGDSALYLCASSLDWTANYGYTFGSGTRLTVV.

This clone has just a few counts. V is TRBV7-2 and J is TRBJ1-2; the D gene is possibly TRBD1 (5 bases). Germline CDR1 and CDR2: SGHTA and FQGNSA. This CDR3 is 12 amino acids long. Deletions cut 1 base from V and 13 bases from J, with 13 bases between. CDR3 bases: TGTGCCAGCAGCTTAGATCGCCAGGGCGGCACCTTC. Translating it yields CASSLDRQGGTF.